Listed here are 30 T cell receptor beta chains from one sample, sequenced in a study of T cell repertoires in cytomegalovirus infection. Using its own MiXCR run on the reads, TCRdb lists one record per CDR3 protein. The sample has some 480,000 distinct CDR3 sequences, more than 30% seen once. The antigens of these receptors remain unknown. The sequenced sample was cultured PBMCs, obtained from culture after CMV antigen stimulation. The receptors derive from a human donor in good health (CMV status not recorded). Some clones in this sample may be carry-over from other donors' samples.

The chain couples TRBV28 to TRBJ2-1; 7 bases match TRBD2. V was clipped by 4 bases and J by 7 bases; unmatched bases: 4. This CDR3 contains 13 residues. Germline V gene sequence: CDR1 MDHEN, CDR2 SYDVKM. The chain's CDR3 is CASSWGGANEQFF. CDR3 in DNA: TGTGCCAGCAGTTGGGGGGGAGCAAATGAGCAGTTCTTC.

This clonotype was seen only a few times. The genes are TRBV27 and TRBJ1-6, with D tentatively TRBD1 (6 bases). V gave up 3 bases and J gave up 9 bases, with 9 bases separating them. Looked up from germline, CDR1 is MNHEY and CDR2 is SMNVEV (reference sequence). The CDR3 is made up of 13 amino acids. In DNA, the CDR3 is TGTGCCAGCAGTTTGGGGGCAGCTTCACCCCTCCACTTT. Amino acids: CASSLGAASPLHF.

The rearrangement uses TRBV27 and TRBJ1-1, with D hard to call. The CDR3 consists of 14 residues. V was clipped by 5 bases and J by 5 bases, with 15 bases between them. Germline CDR1 reads MNHEY; CDR2 reads SMNVEV (reference sequence). The DNA for the CDR3 is TGTGCCAGCAGTCCGCAGCGGACCGGGACTGAAGCTTTCTTT. It translates to CASSPQRTGTEAFF.

This clonotype was seen only a few times. This chain links TRBV28 with TRBJ1-2; the match to TRBD1 covers 9 bases. CDR3 size: 15 residues. V lost 4 bases and J lost 1; bases outside the gene matches: 4. The V gene's germline CDR1 is MDHEN and CDR2 SYDVKM. CDR3 protein: CASSSRDRVNYGYTF. CDR3 DNA: TGTGCCAGCAGTTCCCGGGACAGGGTTAACTATGGCTACACCTTC.

The V gene is TRBV4-1, the J gene TRBJ2-3; 9 bases agree with TRBD2. V was clipped by 3 bases and J by 0 bases; unmatched bases: 7. The CDR3 consists of 17 residues. CDR1 is MGHRA and CDR2 is YSYEKL in the germline V gene. CDR3 sequence: CASSHYKTSGSTDTQYF. Here the CDR3 DNA reads TGCGCCAGCAGCCACTATAAGACTAGCGGAAGCACAGATACGCAGTATTTT.

This clonotype turned up a few times. The genes are TRBV12-3 or TRBV12-4 and TRBJ1-2, with D possibly being TRBD1 (6 bases). V was cut by 1 base and J by 8 bases, with 14 bases left in between. There are 14 residues in the CDR3. CDR3 sequence (DNA): TGTGCCAGCAGTTTAGGGGGGGCAGTGGGAGGCTACACCTTC. It yields the protein CASSLGGAVGGYTF.

This clonotype was observed a few times. The rearrangement links TRBV12-3 or TRBV12-4 to TRBJ1-5, with 9 positions matching TRBD1. The CDR3 extends over 16 amino acids. V gave up 4 bases and J gave up 6 bases; unmatched junction bases: 10. The CDR3 region is CASSYGVQGAFQPQHF. The CDR3 DNA reads TGTGCCAGCAGTTACGGAGTACAGGGGGCCTTTCAGCCCCAGCATTTT.

The CDR3 nucleotides are TGTGCCACCAGCATCGGGTTCACCGGGGAGCTGTTTTTT. Translated, it gives CATSIGFTGELFF. The V gene is TRBV15, the J gene TRBJ2-2; D is unresolved. CDR1 and CDR2 from the germline V gene are LNHNV and YYDKDF (reference sequence). The V end was cut by 4 bases, the J end by 4 bases, with 7 bases between. The CDR3 covers 13 residues.

The chain carries TRBV2 and TRBJ2-2; tentatively, D is TRBD2 (6 bases). With 4 bases removed from V and 0 bases from J, the gap between germline ends came to 9 bases. Germline CDR1 and CDR2: SNHLY and FYNNEI. The length of the CDR3 is 15 residues. This CDR3 is CASSGDSTNTGELFF. CDR3 nucleotides: TGTGCCAGCAGTGGGGACTCCACGAACACCGGGGAGCTGTTTTTT.

This clonotype was picked up one time. This chain uses TRBV30 with TRBJ1-5, with unresolved D. Per germline, CDR1 GTSNPN and CDR2 SVGIG (reference sequence). The V and J ends lost 3 bases and 3 bases respectively, with 9 bases between them. The CDR3 has 13 amino acids. CDR3 in DNA: TGTGCCTGGAGCGGGTCGCTCAATCAGCCCCAGCATTTT. Its protein is CAWSGSLNQPQHF.

This clonotype was recorded at least ten times. V and J are TRBV10-1 and TRBJ2-1; tentative D call: TRBD2 (5 bases). The V end was cut by 2 bases, the J end by 5 bases, with 10 bases between. The CDR3 covers 14 residues. Germline CDR1 WNHNN, CDR2 SYGVQD (reference sequence). CDR3 in DNA: TGCGCCAGCAGTGAGGGACTCACCCACAATGAGCAGTTCTTC. Translation: CASSEGLTHNEQFF.

The rearrangement uses TRBV7-9 and TRBJ2-5; weak D call: TRBD2 (6 bases). V lost 5 bases, J lost 4 bases, and 14 bases lay in between. The CDR3 spans 14 residues. The germline V gene encodes CDR1 SEHNR and CDR2 FQNEAQ (reference sequence). The CDR3, as DNA: TGTGCCAGCAGCCGACTAGGCCAAGGAGAGACCCAGTACTTC. Translated: CASSRLGQGETQYF.

This clonotype was recorded at least ten times. The chain carries TRBV7-6 and TRBJ2-1; D is uncertain. Trimming took off 1 base at V and 0 bases at J, with 13 bases between the two ends. The CDR3 contains 17 residues. Germline lookup yields CDR1 SGHVS and CDR2 FNYEAQ. CDR3 coding DNA: TGTGCCAGCAGCTTAGTGTCTAACAGATACTCCTACAATGAGCAGTTCTTC. Translating it yields CASSLVSNRYSYNEQFF.

This clonotype has just a few counts. The V call is TRBV7-6, the J call TRBJ2-1; 10 positions agree with TRBD2. V trimming: 5 bases; J trimming: 4 bases; junction bases outside the gene matches: 8. The CDR3 consists of 16 residues. Germline values: CDR1 SGHVS, CDR2 FNYEAQ. This CDR3 reads CASSTAGSGRYNEQFF. DNA of the CDR3: TGTGCCAGCAGCACAGCCGGTAGCGGGAGGTACAATGAGCAGTTCTTC. The entire variable domain, with the rest obtained from reference TRBV7-6 and TRBJ2-1, is as follows: GAGVSQSPRYKVTKRGQDVALRCDPISGHVSLYWYRQALGQGPEFLTYFNYEAQQDKSGLPNDRFSAERPEGSISTLTIQRTEQRDSAMYRCASSTAGSGRYNEQFFGPGTRLTVL.

This clonotype was counted only a few times. The chain has TRBV11-2 and TRBJ1-3; D uncertain. This CDR3 comprises 17 residues. The V end lost 0 bases, the J end lost 0 bases, and 12 bases lay between the germline ends. CDR1 and CDR2 from the germline V gene are SGHAT and FQNNGV. The CDR3: CASSLDSQAASGNTIYF. The CDR3 coding sequence is TGTGCCAGCAGCTTAGATTCTCAAGCCGCCTCTGGAAACACCATATATTTT. The full variable domain, completed using reference TRBV11-2 and TRBJ1-3, is EAGVAQSPRYKIIEKRQSVAFWCNPISGHATLYWYQQILGQGPKLLIQFQNNGVVDDSQLPKDRFSAERLKGVDSTLKIQPAKLEDSAVYLCASSLDSQAASGNTIYFGEGSWLTVV.

The chain carries TRBV6-2 or TRBV6-3 and TRBJ2-1; D may be TRBD1 or TRBD2 (5 bases each). This CDR3 spans 17 amino acids. CDR1 is MNHEY, CDR2 SVGEGT, per germline. V lost 2 bases to trimming and J lost 7 bases, with 21 bases between them. CDR3 sequence reads: CASSYPRRDPYRNEQFF. The CDR3 bases are TGTGCCAGCAGTTACCCTCGCCGGGACCCTTACCGGAATGAGCAGTTCTTC.

This clonotype was seen only once. V usage is TRBV29-1 and J usage is TRBJ2-6; D not certain. The CDR3 has 18 residues. Germline assignment: CDR1 SQVTM and CDR2 ANQGSEA. Trimming took off 1 base at V and 0 bases at J, with 16 bases between the two ends. The CDR3 DNA reads TGCAGCGTTGAAGCCCCCCTCGGCACCCGCTCTGGGGCCAACGTCCTGACTTTC. Residues: CSVEAPLGTRSGANVLTF.

The chain links TRBV5-1 to TRBJ2-1; 8 bases are a match to TRBD1. Losses at the gene ends were 0 bases for V and 6 bases for J; bases not matched to a gene: 5. CDR3 length: 15 amino acids. Germline V gene data show CDR1 as SGHRS and CDR2 as YFSETQ. As DNA, the CDR3 is TGCGCCAGCAGCTTGGCAGGGGGCGACGGCAATGAGCAGTTCTTC. It codes for CASSLAGGDGNEQFF.

The genes are TRBV27 and TRBJ2-2, with D possibly matching TRBD2 (5 bases). The germline CDR1 and CDR2 sequences are MNHEY and SMNVEV (reference sequence). The length of the CDR3 is 16 residues. The V end was cut by 3 bases, the J end by 3 bases, with 14 bases between. Written as DNA, the CDR3 is TGTGCCAGCAGTTTTGAGGGTATCCCTTACACCGGGGAGCTGTTTTTT. Its translation is CASSFEGIPYTGELFF.

Comments on this clonotype: This could be a read error, since a much larger clone is one nucleotide away. This sequence joins TRBV11-2 and TRBJ2-1; 13 nucleotides agree with TRBD2. The end of the DNA aligns better with TRBJ2-7, so the J call may be wrong. The CDR3 sequence is 17 residues long. Germline V gene sequence: CDR1 SGHAT, CDR2 FQNNGV. CDR3 sequence: CASSLDRLAGGHNEQYF. CDR3 bases: TGTGCCAGCAGCTTAGATCGACTAGCGGGGGGACACAATGAGCAGTACTTC.

This rearrangement joins TRBV11-2 to TRBJ1-4, with D tentatively TRBD1 (6 bases). Germline-derived CDR1 and CDR2 are SGHAT and FQNNGV. Trimming removed 5 bases at V and 0 bases at J, with 13 bases between. The CDR3 sequence is 16 residues long. Written as DNA, the CDR3 is TGTGCCAGCAGCCTAACAGGGCGCGCAACTAATGAAAAACTGTTTTTT. Translation: CASSLTGRATNEKLFF.

This clonotype was counted only a few times. The chain uses TRBV7-2 and TRBJ1-2, with 7 positions matching TRBD1. CDR1 is SGHTA, CDR2 FQGNSA, per germline. V was clipped by 1 base and J by 4 bases; unmatched bases: 6. The length of the CDR3 is 15 residues. The chain's CDR3 is CASSLEGGEGYGYTF. The CDR3 region has the DNA TGTGCCAGCAGCTTAGAAGGGGGCGAAGGCTATGGCTACACCTTC.

The chain employs TRBV6-1 and TRBJ1-5; 7 bases match TRBD1. The length of the CDR3 is 15 residues. The germline gives CDR1 MNHNS, CDR2 SASEGT. J gave up 0 bases and V 6 bases, and 5 bases lay outside the gene matches. The CDR3 nucleotides are TGTGCCAGCAGAGACAGGGAATATAGCAATCAGCCCCAGCATTTT. Its translation is CASRDREYSNQPQHF.

The J gene is TRBJ2-1, the V gene TRBV6-5; 9 bases fit TRBD2. Trimming cost V 5 bases and J 4 bases; bases outside gene matches: 6. This CDR3 spans 15 amino acids. Germline-derived CDR1 and CDR2 are MNHEY and SVGAGI. The CDR3 sequence: CASSAPSGAYNEQFF. CDR3 coding DNA: TGTGCCAGCAGTGCGCCTAGCGGGGCTTACAATGAGCAGTTCTTC.

The CDR3 nucleotides read TGTGCCAGCTCCCTCAGACAGACCCATCCTCTATATGAAAAACTGTTTTTT. This translates into CASSLRQTHPLYEKLFF. This rearrangement joins TRBV18 to TRBJ1-4; TRBD1 might be the D (5 bases). CDR1 KGHSH and CDR2 LQKENI come from the germline V gene. V was clipped by 6 bases and J by 6 bases, with 23 bases between them. The CDR3 contains 17 residues.

The table lists this clonotype with a count of one. The chain is built from TRBV6-2 or TRBV6-3 and TRBJ2-1; perhaps TRBD1 as D (6 bases). Germline V gene data show CDR1 as MNHEY and CDR2 as SVGEGT. This CDR3 has 15 residues. The germline V and J ends were trimmed by 6 bases and 5 bases, with 17 bases remaining between them. The CDR3 nucleotides read TGTGCCAGCAGAGCTCTCGACAGGAGAAACAATGAGCAGTTCTTC. Encoded protein: CASRALDRRNNEQFF.

The chain couples TRBV4-1 to TRBJ2-2; 9 bases agree with TRBD2. Germline V gene sequence: CDR1 MGHRA, CDR2 YSYEKL. This CDR3 has 16 amino acids. The V gene end was trimmed by 0 bases and the J gene end by 6 bases; junction bases not matched to a gene: 5. The DNA for the CDR3 is TGCGCCAGCAGCCAAGAGTCAGCGGGAGGCCCCGGGGAGCTGTTTTTT. Amino acid sequence: CASSQESAGGPGELFF.

CDR3 residues: CASSQDTSGSPAETQYF. CDR3 DNA: TGCGCCAGCAGCCAAGATACTAGCGGGAGTCCGGCGGAGACCCAGTACTTC. The chain carries TRBV4-1 and TRBJ2-5; 11 nucleotides match TRBD2. With V trimmed by 0 bases and J by 5 bases, 8 bases remained unmatched. The CDR3 runs to 17 residues. Germline assignment: CDR1 MGHRA and CDR2 YSYEKL.

Here the CDR3 DNA reads TGTGCCAGCAGTCATACATCTTTTAGTGAAAAACTGTTTTTT. Translation gives CASSHTSFSEKLFF. The chain uses TRBV12-3 or TRBV12-4 and TRBJ1-4; D uncertain. The CDR3 covers 14 residues. With 5 bases removed from V and 7 bases from J, the gap between germline ends came to 14 bases.

In its sample, this clonotype was seen a few times. This chain links TRBV6-5 with TRBJ2-3; the match to TRBD2 covers 7 bases. This CDR3 region has 16 residues. CDR1 MNHEY and CDR2 SVGAGI come from the germline V gene. J lost 6 bases, V lost 0 bases, and 9 bases had no gene match. The CDR3: CASSYSGGGFTDTQYF. CDR3 DNA sequence: TGTGCCAGCAGTTACTCGGGGGGGGGTTTCACGGATACGCAGTATTTT.